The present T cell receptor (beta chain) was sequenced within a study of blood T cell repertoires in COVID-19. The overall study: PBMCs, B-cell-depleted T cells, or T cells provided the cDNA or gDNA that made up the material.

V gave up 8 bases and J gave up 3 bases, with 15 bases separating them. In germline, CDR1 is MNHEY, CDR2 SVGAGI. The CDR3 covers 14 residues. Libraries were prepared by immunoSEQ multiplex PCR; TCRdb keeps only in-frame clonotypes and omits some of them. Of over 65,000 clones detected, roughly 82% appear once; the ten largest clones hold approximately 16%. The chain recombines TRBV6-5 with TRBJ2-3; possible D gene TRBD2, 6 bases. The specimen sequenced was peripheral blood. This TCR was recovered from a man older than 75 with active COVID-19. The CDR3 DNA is TGTGCCAGCTCTCCGGGACTGCCGACAGATACGCAGTATTTT. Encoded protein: CASSPGLPTDTQYF.